A selection of T cell receptor beta chains follows, all from one sample in a study of cytomegalovirus exposure and HLA in healthy donors. Only in-frame clones appear in the TCRdb table, and some are missing; sequencing was by immunoSEQ multiplex PCR. The sample contains approximately 180,000 clones, 77% of which appear only once. Sequencing was performed on PBMCs. The receptors stem from a woman in her sixties in good health and CMV-seropositive. Both conserved end residues are part of each CDR3. The order of the fields is clone size, V gene, CDR3 length, D gene, J gene, CDR3 DNA, CDR3 protein. The D gene is left open where the match is weak. The size field is filled for only some rows; it gives once, few, many or a size class.

>-|TRBV15|11|-|TRBJ2-7
TGTGCCACCAGCCCAGGGATCGGGCAGTACTTC
CATSPGIGQYF
>-|TRBV9|15|-|TRBJ1-1
TGTGCCAGCAGCGTAGAGGCGGTCCTGAACACTGAAGCTTTCTTT
CASSVEAVLNTEAFF
>-|TRBV6-1|14|-|TRBJ2-2
TGTGCCAGCAGGGTCCTACAGGGCACCGGGGAGCTGTTTTTT
CASRVLQGTGELFF
>-|TRBV19|13|TRBD1|TRBJ1-4
TGTGCCAGTACCGTGAGGGGGCGGGAAAAACTGTTTTTT
CASTVRGREKLFF
>once|TRBV4-3|16|-|TRBJ2-5
TGCGCCAGCAGCCAAGATGGGAGGGGGGCGGGAGAGACCCAGTACTTC
CASSQDGRGAGETQYF
>few|TRBV7-3|13|-|TRBJ1-1
TGTGCCAGCAGCGCTCAAGGAGACACTGAAGCTTTCTTT
CASSAQGDTEAFF
>-|TRBV28|16|TRBD1|TRBJ1-2
TGTGCCAGCAGTATAGGACAGGGAGCGACGGCCTATGGCTACACCTTC
CASSIGQGATAYGYTF
>-|TRBV7-9|12|-|TRBJ2-1
TGTGCCATCTCGAAGGAGGGGAATGAGCAGTTCTTC
CAISKEGNEQFF
>once|TRBV27|14|-|TRBJ2-5
TGTGCCAGCAGTTCTCCTTGGCGGGGAGGGACCCAGTACTTC
CASSSPWRGGTQYF
>-|TRBV28|15|-|TRBJ2-5
TGTGCCAGCAGGGGCGGGGCTTGGGGACAAGAGACCCAGTACTTC
CASRGGAWGQETQYF
>-|TRBV15|14|TRBD1|TRBJ2-1
TGTGCCACCAGCCGGGGACAGGGCGCGGATGAGCAGTTCTTC
CATSRGQGADEQFF
>-|TRBV11-2|16|TRBD2|TRBJ2-5
TGTGCCAGCAGCTTAGTCCGGGGGGGGCGGGTAGAGACCCAGTACTTC
CASSLVRGGRVETQYF
>-|TRBV25-1|11|-|TRBJ1-2
TGTGCCTGCAAAGGGGGTTTTGGCTACACCTTC
CACKGGFGYTF
>-|TRBV2|12|-|TRBJ2-1
TGTGCCAGCAAGGGGGTTGGCAATGAGCAGTTCTTC
CASKGVGNEQFF
>-|TRBV30|15|-|TRBJ1-3
TGTGCCTGGGCAGGGAGGGTCCGCTCTGGAAACACCATATATTTT
CAWAGRVRSGNTIYF
>-|TRBV2|16|-|TRBJ1-2
TGTGCCAGCAGGGACCTTCTAGTGAGGGGGAACTATGGCTACACCTTC
CASRDLLVRGNYGYTF
>-|TRBV5-1|15|-|TRBJ2-2
TGCGCCAGCAGCACCAGGGTTTCGAGCACCGGGGAGCTGTTTTTT
CASSTRVSSTGELFF
>few|TRBV5-4|11|-|TRBJ1-2
TGTGCCAGCAGTCTCCTAGGAGGCTACACCTTC
CASSLLGGYTF
>-|TRBV5-1|15|TRBD2|TRBJ2-7
TGCGCCAGCAGCCCGGGACTAGCGGGACCCTACGAGCAGTACTTC
CASSPGLAGPYEQYF
>-|TRBV19|16|TRBD1|TRBJ1-1
TGTGCCAGTAGTATATCTTCCGGGACAGCGAACACTGAAGCTTTCTTT
CASSISSGTANTEAFF
>-|TRBV10-3|13|-|TRBJ2-7
TGTGCCATCAGTGGGGCCGGGGGCTACGAGCAGTACTTC
CAISGAGGYEQYF
>-|TRBV5-1|16|TRBD2|TRBJ2-2
TGCGCCAGCAGCTCCTCAGCGGGAGGGCCGACCGGGGAGCTGTTTTTT
CASSSSAGGPTGELFF
>-|TRBV28|17|-|TRBJ1-5
TGTGCCAGCAGTTTATTGATTGGGCAGGGTGCAGGTCAGCCCCAGCATTTT
CASSLLIGQGAGQPQHF
>once|TRBV10-1|14|-|TRBJ2-4
TGCGCCATAAAACTAAGGCTAGCCAAAAACATTCAGTACTTC
CAIKLRLAKNIQYF
>-|TRBV5-1|14|-|TRBJ2-3
TGCGCCAGCAGCTTGAGCGGAACCACAGATACGCAGTATTTT
CASSLSGTTDTQYF
>-|TRBV7-6|11|-|TRBJ2-1
TGTGCCAGCAGCTACAACAATGAGCAGTTCTTC
CASSYNNEQFF
>once|TRBV7-2|16|-|TRBJ1-6
TGTGCCAGCAGCTTCGGAGACAGATTAGGGAATTCACCCCTCCACTTT
CASSFGDRLGNSPLHF